Sequencing of this TCR beta chain was carried out in a study of control samples from healthy donors and cancer patients. Assay: immunoSEQ multiplex PCR; the TCRdb copy retains only in-frame clones and omits some. There are more than 110,000 clones in the sample; 92% occur only once, and about 11% lies in the top ten. The germline V and J ends were trimmed by 3 bases and 4 bases, with 12 bases remaining between them. This CDR3 region has 14 residues. In germline, CDR1 is SGHAT, CDR2 FQNNGV. Input material: blood. The source is a man between 25 and 39 years old in good health. The chain carries TRBV11-2 and TRBJ1-2; no reliable D call. Written as DNA, the CDR3 is TGTGCCAGCAGCTTTTTTACGGGGAGCTATGGCTACACCTTC. It is translated as CASSFFTGSYGYTF.